The 4 T cell receptor beta chains presented below share a single source sample, sequenced in a study of shared clonotypes between healthy human individuals. Only in-frame clones appear in the TCRdb table, and some are missing; sequencing was by immunoSEQ multiplex PCR. This table has fewer than 700,000 clones, around 78% appearing once. The sequenced sample consisted of PBMCs. The receptors shown here come from a woman between 40 and 50 years old in good health. Some clones in this sample may be carry-over from other donors' samples.

The chain combines TRBV27 with TRBJ1-2; 7 nucleotides agree with TRBD1. Germline values: CDR1 MNHEY, CDR2 SMNVEV (reference sequence). The J segment lost 2 bases and the V segment lost 5 bases, leaving 11 bases of the junction unmatched. The CDR3 has 16 amino acids. As DNA, the CDR3 is TGTGCCAGCAGTCCAGACAGGGCGCCTTACAACTATGGCTACACCTTC. The encoded protein is CASSPDRAPYNYGYTF.

The rearrangement links TRBV5-1 to TRBJ2-7; TRBD1 aligns across 7 bases. The CDR3 loop spans 14 amino acids. J was trimmed by 5 bases and V by 7 bases; bases with no gene match: 12. Germline V gene sequence: CDR1 SGHRS, CDR2 YFSETQ. In nucleotides, the CDR3 is TGCGCCAGCGGGCCGACAGGGATCACCCACGAGCAGTACTTC. Its translation is CASGPTGITHEQYF.

The rearrangement uses TRBV27 and TRBJ2-7; TRBD2 matches at 8 bases. The J segment lost 10 bases and the V segment lost 0 bases, leaving 14 bases of the junction unmatched. CDR1 is MNHEY, CDR2 SMNVEV, per germline (reference sequence). This CDR3 has 16 residues. The CDR3 coding sequence is TGTGCCAGCAGTTTATCGTCCGCGGGGGGACTCCTTACCCAGTACTTC. Translated, it gives CASSLSSAGGLLTQYF.

The rearrangement uses TRBV2 and TRBJ2-3; D call uncertain. Germline V gives CDR1 SNHLY, CDR2 FYNNEI. This CDR3 region has 13 residues. Trimming shortened V by 3 bases and J by 8 bases, and 12 bases separated the two germline ends. The CDR3 nucleotides are TGTGCCAGCAGTGATTGGACGGGCGGTACGCAGTATTTT. Translating it yields CASSDWTGGTQYF.